The following is a TCR beta chain sequence with its context. Method: immunoSEQ multiplex PCR; TCRdb's copy keeps in-frame clones and lacks some. The repertoire holds about 330,000 clones, with around 85% as singletons. This sample is part of a study of blood T cell repertoires in COVID-19. The germline V gene has CDR1 LNHDA and CDR2 SQIVND (reference sequence). CDR3 length: 15 amino acids. Trimming pared 6 bases from V and 1 base from J, leaving 12 bases between. The clonotype was recovered from a human donor in a cohort sampled during active COVID-19. Sequencing input: peripheral blood. This sequence joins TRBV19 and TRBJ2-2, with a possible D match to TRBD2 (5 bases). The CDR3 region has the DNA TGTGCCAGTAGAGGGAGAGAGTGGAACACCGGGGAGCTGTTTTTT. As protein: CASRGREWNTGELFF.